The 3 T cell receptor beta chains listed next were all sequenced from one sample in a study of chemoradiotherapy in HPV16-positive cancers. Clones were sequenced by immunoSEQ multiplex PCR, and TCRdb holds only the in-frame ones, with some missing. The table shows about 14,000 clones, with approximately 91% occurring only once. This specimen was blood, taken from a patient who underwent chemoradiotherapy. All receptors come from a human donor with HPV-associated anogenital cancer.

The rearrangement links TRBV29-1 to TRBJ1-1; D is undetermined. The CDR3 consists of 13 residues. The germline V gene has CDR1 SQVTM and CDR2 ANQGSEA. Trimming took 1 base from V and 4 from J, leaving 10 bases between them. CDR3 DNA sequence: TGCAGCGTTGAAGGAGACGGGCCCACTGAAGCTTTCTTT. Translating gives CSVEGDGPTEAFF.

In DNA, the CDR3 is TGTGCCAGCAGTCCCGACCTTTTTCCCCGTCCCACAGATACGCAGTATTTT. It specifies CASSPDLFPRPTDTQYF. V is TRBV27 and J is TRBJ2-3; D ambiguous. The CDR3 runs 17 residues. Germline V gene lookup returns CDR1 MNHEY and CDR2 SMNVEV (reference sequence). V was shortened by 5 bases and J by 2 bases, with 20 bases between the two germline ends.

The genes are TRBV5-4 and TRBJ1-3, with unresolved D. V was cut by 0 bases and J by 0 bases, with 10 bases left in between. This CDR3 has 16 residues. The germline CDR1 and CDR2 sequences are SGHNT and YYREEE (reference sequence). CDR3 sequence reads: CASSLGGQPSGNTIYF. The CDR3 bases are TGTGCCAGCAGCTTGGGGGGTCAACCCTCTGGAAACACCATATATTTT.